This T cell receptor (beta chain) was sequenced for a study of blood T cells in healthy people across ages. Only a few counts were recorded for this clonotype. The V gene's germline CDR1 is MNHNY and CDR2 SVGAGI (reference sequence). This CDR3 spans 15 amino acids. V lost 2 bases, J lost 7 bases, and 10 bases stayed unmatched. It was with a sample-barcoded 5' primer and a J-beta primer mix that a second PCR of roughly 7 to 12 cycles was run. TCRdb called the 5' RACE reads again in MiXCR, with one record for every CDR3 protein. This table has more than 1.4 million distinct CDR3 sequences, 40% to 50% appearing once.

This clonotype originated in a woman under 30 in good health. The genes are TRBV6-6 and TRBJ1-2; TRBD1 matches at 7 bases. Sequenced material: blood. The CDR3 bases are TGTGCCAGCAGTTACGTCGTTACAGGGGAGATTGGCTACACCTTC. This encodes CASSYVVTGEIGYTF.